These T cell receptor beta chains were read from a single sample in a study of graft-versus-host responses after intestinal transplantation. Measured with immunoSEQ multiplex PCR; TCRdb has only the in-frame clones, and not every one. This table has 90,000 to 130,000 clones, approximately 92% appearing once. The antigens these receptors bind are not known. The input for sequencing was unstimulated CD8+ T cells sorted from spleen or lymph node cells, taken before intestinal transplant. Every receptor here comes from a human donor who received an intestinal transplant. The CDR3 runs from the conserved cysteine through the conserved F or W. Each record gives: J gene, V gene, CDR3 protein.

j_gene: TRBJ2-1; v_gene: TRBV7-8; CDR3aa: CASSPGGSYNEQFF
j_gene: TRBJ2-7; v_gene: TRBV7-6; CDR3aa: CASSPGPTYEQYF
j_gene: TRBJ2-7; v_gene: TRBV9; CDR3aa: CASSGHRDRGDYEQYF
j_gene: TRBJ2-5; v_gene: TRBV11-2; CDR3aa: CASSLGRLAQETQYF
j_gene: TRBJ2-7; v_gene: TRBV27; CDR3aa: CASSLGTAYEQYF
j_gene: TRBJ2-7; v_gene: TRBV4-1; CDR3aa: CASSHGSSSYEQYF
j_gene: TRBJ2-2; v_gene: TRBV18; CDR3aa: CASSPQGPRGTGELFF
j_gene: TRBJ1-1; v_gene: TRBV18; CDR3aa: CASSPRLRNTEAFF
j_gene: TRBJ2-5; v_gene: TRBV25-1; CDR3aa: CASSEYQTGRQETQYF
j_gene: TRBJ2-3; v_gene: TRBV7-9; CDR3aa: CASSLGLAATDTQYF
j_gene: .; v_gene: TRBV7-9; CDR3aa: CASSQSQDYEQYF
j_gene: TRBJ2-7; v_gene: TRBV5-6; CDR3aa: CASSLTAWGAYEQYF
j_gene: TRBJ1-4; v_gene: TRBV30; CDR3aa: CAWSVLREEKLFF
j_gene: TRBJ2-1; v_gene: TRBV7-9; CDR3aa: CASRLGGLGNEQFF
j_gene: TRBJ2-1; v_gene: TRBV2; CDR3aa: CASRDSGRANEQFF
j_gene: TRBJ2-1; v_gene: TRBV15; CDR3aa: CATSRDGMGVRSYNEQFF
j_gene: TRBJ2-1; v_gene: TRBV6-5; CDR3aa: CASSPILGNYNEQFF
j_gene: TRBJ2-3; v_gene: TRBV29-1; CDR3aa: CSVGHASGSETQYF
j_gene: TRBJ2-1; v_gene: TRBV5-4; CDR3aa: CASSRTSGHPEQFF
j_gene: TRBJ2-2; v_gene: TRBV27; CDR3aa: CASSQTGRHTGELFF
j_gene: TRBJ2-1; v_gene: TRBV6-5; CDR3aa: CASSWDGQNYNEQFF
j_gene: TRBJ2-7; v_gene: TRBV2; CDR3aa: CASRKGPEQYF
j_gene: TRBJ1-4; v_gene: TRBV6-5; CDR3aa: CASSAGESLFF
j_gene: TRBJ2-7; v_gene: TRBV9; CDR3aa: CASSVMDSYEQYF